The T cell receptor beta chain under discussion was sequenced for a study of CD8 T cells in Susac syndrome. An input of roughly 0.45 to 1 ug of RNA was subjected to reverse transcription using random hexamers. Amplification of TCR beta CDR3 used immunoSEQ multiplex PCR across 54 Vbeta and 13 Jbeta. TCRdb re-called the immunoSEQ multiplex PCR reads with MiXCR, one entry per CDR3 protein. The data contain over 100,000 distinct CDR3 sequences, 96% of them singletons. Germline values: CDR1 SQVTM, CDR2 ANQGSEA. The CDR3 loop spans 16 amino acids. V was pared by 3 bases and J by 1 base, with 18 bases between. CD8+ and CD4+ T cells circulating in blood were sequenced for TCR beta. Healthy donors acted as controls, with matching for age and sex.

Material: CD4+ T cells from PBMCs. The sequence derives from a human donor in good health. V and J are TRBV29-1 and TRBJ1-2, with a tentative D call TRBD1 (6 bases). CDR3 bases: TGCAGCGTTGATAAGAGGGGGGGCCATCTTAACTATGGCTACACCTTC. Translated: CSVDKRGGHLNYGYTF.